This T cell receptor (beta chain) was identified during a study of T-cell reconstitution after alpha-beta-depleted transplantation in children. Whole-study results and caveats: Surviving recipient T cells and intrathymic progenitors accounted for some patients' high TCRbeta diversity at day 60. Newly made T cells mostly supplied T-cell counts and diversity one year after transplant. At around two months after transplant, the alpha-beta T cells were reportedly derived from several hundred expanded clones that came from non-depleted graft cells.

Library preparation (for TCRbeta) was performed with unique molecular identifiers. In TCRdb, the PCR reads were re-called with MiXCR into one record per CDR3 protein. The sample has fewer than 700,000 distinct CDR3 sequences; 10% to 15% are singletons. Deletions cut 6 bases from V and 5 bases from J, with 14 bases between. Germline values: CDR1 LGHDT, CDR2 YNNKEL (reference sequence). The length of the CDR3 is 14 residues. Of note for this clonotype: Its antigen is unidentified.

This sequence was found in a male patient younger than 18 who had a stem cell transplant for acute myeloid leukemia, so the T cells may come from the graft donor. Specimen: PBMCs, mostly from graft donor cells, collected 360 days after TCRalphabeta/CD19-depleted stem cell transplant. The chain uses TRBV3-1 and TRBJ2-1, with D perhaps assigned TRBD1 or TRBD2 (5 bases each). The CDR3 DNA is TGTGCCAGCAGGATCAATCGGGGCCACAATGAGCAGTTCTTC. Amino acid sequence: CASRINRGHNEQFF.